One and the same sample provided the 18 T cell receptor beta chains below, sequenced in a study of blood T cell repertoires in COVID-19. Sequenced by immunoSEQ multiplex PCR; TCRdb stores in-frame clones only, minus some. This table has under 300,000 clones, over 75% appearing once. Input material: peripheral blood. The source is a human donor in a cohort sampled during active COVID-19.

The table lists this clone with a count of one. The chain employs TRBV7-9 and TRBJ2-3; D gene uncertain. CDR1 and CDR2 (germline): SEHNR, FQNEAQ (reference sequence). The CDR3 contains 15 residues. The germline V and J ends were trimmed by 0 bases and 1 base, with 8 bases remaining between them. CDR3 residues: CASSLANRGTDTQYF. CDR3 sequence (DNA): TGTGCCAGCAGCTTAGCGAACCGAGGCACAGATACGCAGTATTTT.

This clone appeared a single time. The chain carries TRBV27 and TRBJ2-3; 8 bases agree with TRBD2. The trim removed 6 bases at V and 4 bases at J, leaving 6 bases unmatched. Germline-derived CDR1 and CDR2 are MNHEY and SMNVEV (reference sequence). The CDR3 sequence is 14 residues long. For the CDR3, the DNA is TGTGCCAGCAGAGCGAGCGGGAGCCCAGATACGCAGTATTTT. Protein sequence: CASRASGSPDTQYF.

This clone was seen just once. This chain links TRBV11-2 with TRBJ1-1; D not certain. The germline V gene has CDR1 SGHAT and CDR2 FQNNGV. The CDR3 contains 14 residues. V lost 0 bases and J lost 1, with 6 bases in between. The CDR3 sequence: CASSLDSGNTEAFF. As DNA, the CDR3 is TGTGCCAGCAGCTTAGACTCCGGGAACACTGAAGCTTTCTTT.

This clone came up once. The CDR3 spells CASSLGHILRDRGDGANVLTF. For the CDR3, the DNA is TGTGCCAGCAGCTTAGGCCATATACTCCGGGACAGGGGTGATGGGGCCAACGTCCTGACTTTC. This chain uses TRBV7-8 with TRBJ2-6; TRBD1 matches at 10 bases. Trimming cost V 1 base and J 3 bases; bases outside gene matches: 15. Germline V gene sequence: CDR1 SGHVS, CDR2 FQNEAQ. The CDR3 is 21 amino acids.

V gene TRBV28 combines with J gene TRBJ1-5; 8 bases agree with TRBD1. The V gene end was trimmed by 6 bases and the J gene end by 9 bases; junction bases not matched to a gene: 16. This CDR3 has 16 residues. CDR1 MDHEN and CDR2 SYDVKM come from the germline V gene. In DNA, the CDR3 is TGTGCCAGCAGGGCCCAAGGGGCAGGGGGCTCGCGGCCCCAGCATTTT. Translation: CASRAQGAGGSRPQHF.

The chain links TRBV24-1 to TRBJ2-2; 7 nucleotides match TRBD1. The CDR3 runs 16 residues. Germline V gene data show CDR1 as KGHDR and CDR2 as SFDVKD. The trim removed 2 bases at V and 1 base at J, leaving 3 bases unmatched. As DNA, the CDR3 is TGTGCCACCAGTGATTCGAGACAGGGGAACACCGGGGAGCTGTTTTTT. It specifies CATSDSRQGNTGELFF.

The rearrangement uses TRBV19 and TRBJ2-3; D remains ambiguous. This CDR3 has 11 amino acids. With 5 bases removed from V and 6 bases from J, the gap between germline ends came to 6 bases. Germline lookup yields CDR1 LNHDA and CDR2 SQIVND (reference sequence). The CDR3 region is CASSQVDTQYF. CDR3 nucleotide sequence: TGTGCCAGTAGTCAGGTTGATACGCAGTATTTT. Based on the CDR3 plus reference TRBV19 and TRBJ2-3, the full variable domain is DGGITQSPKYLFRKEGQNVTLSCEQNLNHDAMYWYRQDPGQGLRLIYYSQIVNDFQKGDIAEGYSVSREKKESFPLTVTSAQKNPTAFYLCASSQVDTQYFGPGTRLTVL.

The V and J genes are TRBV19 and TRBJ2-2; 8 positions match TRBD2. Looked up from germline, CDR1 is LNHDA and CDR2 is SQIVND (reference sequence). Trimming at V came to 8 bases and at J to 1 base, leaving 9 bases not matched to a gene. This CDR3 comprises 16 residues. The CDR3 region is CASRRLAGRNTGELFF. In DNA, the CDR3 is TGTGCCAGTCGGCGATTAGCGGGAAGGAACACCGGGGAGCTGTTTTTT. Full variable domain (rest looked up from reference TRBV19 and TRBJ2-2): DGGITQSPKYLFRKEGQNVTLSCEQNLNHDAMYWYRQDPGQGLRLIYYSQIVNDFQKGDIAEGYSVSREKKESFPLTVTSAQKNPTAFYLCASRRLAGRNTGELFFGEGSRLTVL.

The rearrangement uses TRBV28 and TRBJ2-7, with D perhaps TRBD1 (5 bases). CDR3 length: 14 amino acids. From germline, CDR1 is MDHEN and CDR2 SYDVKM. V lost 2 bases to trimming and J lost 1 base, with 9 bases between them. The CDR3 nucleotides are TGTGCCAGCAGTTTACAGGGTCGGTCCTACGAGCAGTACTTC. Amino acid sequence: CASSLQGRSYEQYF.

The chain is built from TRBV6-1 and TRBJ2-1; the match to TRBD2 covers 12 bases. Germline V CDR1 and CDR2: MNHNS, SASEGT. Losses at the gene ends were 3 bases for V and 4 bases for J; bases not matched to a gene: 10. CDR3 length: 18 amino acids. The CDR3 loop is CASSDATSGRSVYNEQFF. The CDR3 coding sequence is TGTGCCAGCAGTGACGCCACTAGCGGGAGGTCCGTATACAATGAGCAGTTCTTC.

V gene TRBV7-8 combines with J gene TRBJ1-2, with 7 bases lining up with TRBD1. This CDR3 contains 14 residues. The germline V gene has CDR1 SGHVS and CDR2 FQNEAQ. V lost 6 bases to trimming and J lost 4 bases; unmatched junction nucleotides: 8. The CDR3 reads CASSPTGQTYGYTF. The CDR3, as DNA: TGTGCCAGCAGTCCTACGGGACAGACCTATGGCTACACCTTC.

The chain couples TRBV5-1 to TRBJ2-1; 13 positions match TRBD2. Trimming at V came to 4 bases and at J to 9 bases, leaving 7 bases not matched to a gene. From germline, CDR1 is SGHRS and CDR2 YFSETQ. CDR3 length: 15 residues. The CDR3 reads CASSGGTSGVSEQFF. The CDR3 DNA sequence: TGCGCCAGCAGCGGCGGGACTAGCGGGGTTAGTGAGCAGTTCTTC.

This chain connects TRBV6-5 to TRBJ2-1; D gene uncertain. The V end was cut by 5 bases, the J end by 8 bases, with 10 bases between. The CDR3 sequence is 12 residues long. Germline CDR1 and CDR2: MNHEY and SVGAGI. In DNA, the CDR3 is TGTGCCAGCAGTCCACAGACGGATGAGCAGTTCTTC. It codes for CASSPQTDEQFF.

This clone was found a few times. V is TRBV9 and J is TRBJ1-5, with 8 bases that match TRBD1. This CDR3 is built from 15 residues. The trim removed 5 bases at V and 3 bases at J, leaving 7 bases unmatched. Germline-derived CDR1 and CDR2 are SGDLS and YYNGEE. CDR3 loop: CASSPGQANNQPQHF. DNA for the CDR3: TGTGCCAGCAGTCCGGGACAGGCAAACAATCAGCCCCAGCATTTT.

This rearrangement joins TRBV10-3 to TRBJ1-2; no clear D gene. CDR3 size: 13 residues. The germline V gene has CDR1 ENHRY and CDR2 SYGVKD. The V gene lost 10 bases and the J gene lost 2 bases, with 14 bases spanning the gap. The CDR3 bases are TGTGCCACCCGCGGCGTCGGGAACTATGGCTACACCTTC. It codes for CATRGVGNYGYTF.

V usage is TRBV3-1 (or the pseudogene TRBV3-2) and J usage is TRBJ2-3; maybe TRBD2 (6 bases). This CDR3 has 14 residues. Between the trimmed V and J ends, which lost 6 bases and 0 bases, there was a span of 10 bases. CDR1 and CDR2 (germline): LGHDT, YNNKEL (reference sequence). CDR3 DNA: TGTGCCAGCAGAAAAAGCGGGAGCACAGATACGCAGTATTTT. As protein: CASRKSGSTDTQYF.

The rearrangement uses TRBV6-2 or TRBV6-3 and TRBJ2-5, with D tentatively TRBD2 (6 bases). The CDR3 length is 15 residues. Germline values: CDR1 MNHEY, CDR2 SVGEGT. The ends were cut back, 5 bases at V and 3 bases at J, with 16 bases in the middle. For the CDR3, the DNA is TGTGCCAGCAGTCGACCCGCGGGAAATAAAGAGACCCAGTACTTC. Translation: CASSRPAGNKETQYF.

The V gene is TRBV28, the J gene TRBJ2-2; 9 positions agree with TRBD2. Germline-derived CDR1 and CDR2 are MDHEN and SYDVKM. This CDR3 spans 17 amino acids. The junction had 13 bases not matched to a gene; V was cut back by 5 bases and J by 6 bases. The CDR3 DNA reads TGTGCCAGCAGTCTAATAGCGGGAGCCGGGCGATCCGGGGAGCTGTTTTTT. Protein product: CASSLIAGAGRSGELFF.